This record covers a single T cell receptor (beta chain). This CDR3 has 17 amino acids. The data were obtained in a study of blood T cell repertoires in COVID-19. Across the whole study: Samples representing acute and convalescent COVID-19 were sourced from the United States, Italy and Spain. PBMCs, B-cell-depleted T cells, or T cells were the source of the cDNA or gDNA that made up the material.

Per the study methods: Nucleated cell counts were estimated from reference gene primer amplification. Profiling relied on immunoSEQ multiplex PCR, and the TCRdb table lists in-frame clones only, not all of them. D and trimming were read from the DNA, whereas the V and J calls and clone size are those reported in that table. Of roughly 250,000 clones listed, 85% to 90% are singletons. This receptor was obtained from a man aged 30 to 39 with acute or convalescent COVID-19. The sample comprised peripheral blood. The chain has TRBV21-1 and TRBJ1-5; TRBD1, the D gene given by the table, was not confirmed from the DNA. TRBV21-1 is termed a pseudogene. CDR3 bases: TGTGCCAGCAGCGCCGTAAAGGTTCAGGGTCGGAATCAGCCCCAGCATTTT. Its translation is CASSAVKVQGRNQPQHF.